One and the same sample provided the 21 T cell receptor beta chains below, sequenced in a study of T cells after yellow fever vaccination. MiXCR was run by TCRdb on the 5' RACE reads, yielding one entry per CDR3 protein. This table holds under 150,000 distinct CDR3 sequences, roughly 8% found once. The input for sequencing was CD4+ T cells sorted from PBMCs, taken 5 days after the yellow fever booster vaccination. Receptors were obtained from a young man who received the YFV17D yellow fever vaccine.

This clonotype was recorded many times. The chain has TRBV20-1 and TRBJ1-2; the match to TRBD1 covers 8 bases. Germline CDR1 DFQATT, CDR2 SNEGSKA (reference sequence). CDR3 length: 11 residues. With 6 bases clipped from V and 4 bases from J, the junction kept 1 base outside the gene matches. CDR3: CSATGGYGYTF. As DNA, the CDR3 is TGCAGTGCCACAGGGGGCTATGGCTACACCTTC.

This clonotype has at least ten counts. The chain joins TRBV18 to TRBJ1-1; no definite D call. Germline V CDR1 and CDR2: KGHSH, LQKENI. CDR3 length: 12 residues. Deletions cut 4 bases from V and 5 bases from J, with 8 bases between. The CDR3 DNA is TGTGCCAGCTCACTCCAGATAACTGAAGCTTTCTTT. Amino acid sequence: CASSLQITEAFF.

This clonotype was seen at least ten times. This sequence joins TRBV10-3 and TRBJ2-1; TRBD2 aligns across 10 bases. J was trimmed by 2 bases and V by 2 bases; bases with no gene match: 12. The germline V gene encodes CDR1 ENHRY and CDR2 SYGVKD. The CDR3 spans 19 residues. CDR3 protein: CAISERLAGGQGAYNEQFF. The DNA of the CDR3 is TGTGCCATCAGTGAGAGATTAGCGGGAGGCCAGGGGGCCTACAATGAGCAGTTCTTC.

This clonotype has ten or more counts. The V gene is TRBV20-1, the J gene TRBJ2-4, with 8 nucleotides matching TRBD1. The CDR3 is made up of 13 amino acids. Trimming removed 3 bases from V and 9 bases from J; junction bases left unmatched: 7. Germline assignment: CDR1 DFQATT and CDR2 SNEGSKA (reference sequence). The CDR3 is CSASVVGTGIQYF. DNA for the CDR3: TGCAGTGCTAGTGTGGTGGGGACAGGCATTCAGTACTTC.

Ten or more counts support this clonotype. The J gene is TRBJ2-1, the V gene TRBV9; D gene unclear. The CDR3 length is 15 residues. With 0 bases removed from V and 7 bases from J, the gap between germline ends came to 14 bases. CDR1 is SGDLS, CDR2 YYNGEE, per germline. In DNA form, the CDR3 reads TGTGCCAGCAGCGTAGCTACGAGGAAGTTGAATGAGCAGTTCTTC. Its protein product is CASSVATRKLNEQFF.

This clonotype was recorded at least ten times. CDR3 protein: CASSPRVGQGSYEQYF. The CDR3, as DNA: TGTGCCAGCAGCCCAAGGGTCGGTCAAGGTTCCTACGAGCAGTACTTC. The chain links TRBV7-2 to TRBJ2-7; D is unresolved. Germline CDR1 reads SGHTA; CDR2 reads FQGNSA. The CDR3 covers 16 residues. Trimming cost V 5 bases and J 1 base, with 18 bases left between them.

This clonotype was seen more than once but under ten times. J is TRBJ2-7 and V is TRBV28, with 10 nucleotides matching TRBD2. CDR1 and CDR2 (germline): MDHEN, SYDVKM. The CDR3 length is 15 residues. With 9 bases clipped from V and 3 bases from J, the junction kept 11 bases outside the gene matches. CDR3 sequence: CASQGASGGIYEQYF. The CDR3 bases are TGTGCCAGTCAGGGGGCTAGCGGGGGCATCTACGAGCAGTACTTC.

Ten or more counts support this clonotype. The chain joins TRBV27 to TRBJ2-3; 12 bases map to TRBD2. V was clipped by 6 bases and J by 3 bases; unmatched bases: 10. Germline V gene data show CDR1 as MNHEY and CDR2 as SMNVEV (reference sequence). The CDR3 length is 17 residues. The CDR3 DNA is TGTGCCAGCAGAACTTTCCCGGGACTAGCGGGTACAGATACGCAGTATTTT. It yields the protein CASRTFPGLAGTDTQYF.

This clonotype has a count of ten or more. V and J are TRBV21-1 and TRBJ2-2; TRBD1, as called in the table, went unchecked against the DNA. TRBV21-1 is deemed a pseudogene. The CDR3 has 15 amino acids. CDR3 DNA: TGTGCCAGCAGCCCCCGGACAGGGAACACCGGGGAGCTGTTTTTT. Its protein product is CASSPRTGNTGELFF.

Details on this clonotype: One junction end does not reproduce the germline sequence, and a read error may be involved. The chain couples TRBV7-2 to TRBJ1-6; no definite D call. Germline lookup yields CDR1 SGHTA and CDR2 FQGNSA. The CDR3 consists of 15 residues. This chain's CDR3 is CASSLEGLGNSPLRF. The CDR3 coding sequence is TGTGCCAGCAGCTTAGAAGGCCTTGGTAATTCACCCCTCCGCTTT.

This clonotype occurred many times. The rearrangement joins TRBV28 to TRBJ2-7; a weak D match, TRBD2 (5 bases). Germline CDR1 MDHEN, CDR2 SYDVKM. The CDR3 runs to 15 residues. The ends were cut back, 9 bases at V and 4 bases at J, with 22 bases in the middle. CDR3 in amino acids: CASTPVRRVQYEQYF. The CDR3 DNA reads TGTGCCAGTACTCCAGTTAGGCGGGTACAATACGAGCAGTACTTC.

This clonotype was recorded many times. This rearrangement joins TRBV12-3 or TRBV12-4 to TRBJ1-2, with no clear D. V lost 0 bases and J lost 7, with 9 bases in between. This CDR3 is 13 amino acids long. The CDR3 DNA sequence: TGTGCCAGCAGTTTAGCGCTTGGAGTTGGCTACACCTTC. This encodes CASSLALGVGYTF.

In this sample, this clonotype turned up many times. This chain uses TRBV20-1 with TRBJ2-7; D is possibly TRBD1 or TRBD2 (5 bases each). V was pared by 5 bases and J by 4 bases, with 15 bases between. CDR1 and CDR2 from the germline V gene are DFQATT and SNEGSKA (reference sequence). The CDR3 has 13 residues. CDR3 amino acids: CSAHKVEGYEQYF. The CDR3 nucleotides read TGCAGTGCTCACAAGGTCGAGGGGTACGAGCAGTACTTC.

The sample holds many counts of this clonotype. The rearrangement uses TRBV7-2 and TRBJ2-4; D possibly corresponds to TRBD1 (6 bases). The CDR3 is 13 residues long. Trimming shortened V by 8 bases and J by 7 bases, and 15 bases separated the two germline ends. Per germline, CDR1 SGHTA and CDR2 FQGNSA. CDR3 in DNA: TGTGCCAGCGGGTCGGTCCAGGGGAACATTCAGTACTTC. Translating gives CASGSVQGNIQYF.

This clonotype was seen ten or more times. The rearrangement joins TRBV3-1 to TRBJ1-1; possible D gene TRBD1, 5 bases. V was cut by 6 bases and J by 6 bases, with 17 bases left in between. Per germline, CDR1 LGHDT and CDR2 YNNKEL (reference sequence). The CDR3 loop spans 14 amino acids. The CDR3 loop is CASRNLDGAPEAFF. Here the CDR3 DNA reads TGTGCCAGCAGAAACCTCGACGGGGCCCCTGAAGCTTTCTTT.

This clonotype was counted many times. V gene TRBV7-2 combines with J gene TRBJ2-3; D is ambiguous. Germline CDR1 SGHTA, CDR2 FQGNSA. The CDR3 runs to 16 residues. Trimming left V 1 base short and J 5 bases short, with 16 bases between. CDR3: CASSLVVLQMIDTQYF. Written as DNA, the CDR3 is TGTGCCAGCAGCTTAGTTGTTTTACAAATGATAGATACGCAGTATTTT.

This clonotype came up a few times. This rearrangement joins TRBV3-1 to TRBJ1-1; 7 nucleotides align to TRBD1. The V segment lost 4 bases and the J segment 3 bases; nucleotides outside the gene matches: 2. The CDR3 is 13 residues long. Per the germline V gene, CDR1 is LGHDT and CDR2 is YNNKEL (reference sequence). CDR3 region: CASSRTGDTEAFF. The CDR3 nucleotides are TGTGCCAGCAGCCGTACAGGGGACACTGAAGCTTTCTTT.

In its sample, this clonotype was seen many times. V is TRBV20-1 and J is TRBJ1-5, with TRBD1 as a possible D gene (6 bases). Germline V gene data show CDR1 as DFQATT and CDR2 as SNEGSKA (reference sequence). This CDR3 has 12 residues. V was cut by 5 bases and J by 4 bases, with 9 bases left in between. The CDR3 sequence: CSARRGNQPQHF. The CDR3 coding sequence is TGCAGTGCTCGAAGGGGGAATCAGCCCCAGCATTTT.

This clonotype appeared many times. J is TRBJ2-7 and V is TRBV5-6; TRBD2 matches 13 bases. CDR3 size: 15 residues. The V gene's germline CDR1 is SGHDT and CDR2 YYEEEE. Germline trimming cut 2 bases from V and 6 bases from J; bases unmatched to any gene: 5. Here the CDR3 reads CASSFRRLAGGEQYF. The DNA of the CDR3 is TGTGCCAGCAGCTTCCGACGACTAGCGGGAGGCGAGCAGTACTTC.

This clonotype has a count of ten or more. The chain is built from TRBV15 and TRBJ1-5; D ambiguous. Germline loops: CDR1 LNHNV, CDR2 YYDKDF (reference sequence). This CDR3 is built from 17 residues. Trimming cost V 0 bases and J 0 bases, with 12 bases left between them. CDR3 coding DNA: TGTGCCACCAGCAGAGATTGGGGAGGCGGTAGCAATCAGCCCCAGCATTTT. This codes for CATSRDWGGGSNQPQHF.

This clonotype was detected ten times or more. The chain joins TRBV6-5 to TRBJ2-3, with TRBD1 matching over 7 bases. V gave up 5 bases and J gave up 3 bases; unmatched junction bases: 14. The CDR3 consists of 17 residues. Germline V gene sequence: CDR1 MNHEY, CDR2 SVGAGI. CDR3 amino acids: CASSTSDRVGLTDTQYF. The CDR3 DNA follows: TGTGCCAGCAGTACTTCAGACAGGGTTGGTCTTACAGATACGCAGTATTTT.